A selection of T cell receptor beta chains follows, all from one sample in a study of metastatic and nonmetastatic thyroid tumors. Using MiXCR, TCRdb reanalyzed the PCR reads. This sample carries approximately 4,500 clones, roughly 33% of them seen once, and the ten largest clones take 35% to 45%. Sequencing used adjacent normal tissue. These receptors were collected from a male donor with papillary thyroid cancer or a benign thyroid nodule (not recorded which). Some clones in this sample may be carry-over from other donors' samples. Both conserved end residues are part of each CDR3. A D gene is named only where the DNA matches it firmly. Clone size is stated in some rows and not others, as once, few, many or a class when expanded.

size	V	J	D	CDR3	DNA
NA	TRBV5-4	TRBJ2-3	NA	CASSPWGATDTQYF	TGTGCCAGCAGCCCCTGGGGGGCTACAGATACGCAGTATTTT
NA	TRBV12-3/TRBV12-4	TRBJ2-7	TRBD2	CASSQGLAGVYEQYF	TGTGCCAGCAGTCAAGGACTAGCGGGAGTCTACGAGCAGTACTTC
once	TRBV4-1	TRBJ1-2	TRBD1	CASSQGQRTGPYGYTF	TGCGCCAGCAGCCAAGGTCAACGGACAGGCCCATATGGCTACACCTTC
NA	TRBV27	TRBJ1-2	NA	CATHGYTF	TGTGCCACCCATGGCTACACCTTC
NA	TRBV6-2/TRBV6-3	TRBJ2-5	TRBD1	CASSTHRGRGETQYF	TGTGCCAGCAGTACTCACAGGGGGCGCGGAGAGACCCAGTACTTC
NA	TRBV2	TRBJ1-4	NA	CASSEDLTRGEKLFF	TGTGCCAGCAGTGAGGATTTGACTCGGGGTGAAAAACTGTTTTTT
many	TRBV7-9	TRBJ1-2	NA	CASSYNPDSYGYTF	TGTGCCAGCAGCTACAACCCGGACAGCTATGGCTACACCTTC
few	TRBV6-2/TRBV6-3	TRBJ2-7	NA	CASRDFAYEQYF	TGTGCCAGCAGGGACTTTGCCTACGAGCAGTACTTC
NA	TRBV28	TRBJ2-7	NA	CASLMRVPGDAQYF	TGTGCCAGCCTGATGAGGGTGCCGGGGGACGCCCAGTACTTC
few	TRBV12-3/TRBV12-4	TRBJ1-1	TRBD1	CASSTSTIGTGGKTEAFF	TGTGCCAGCAGCACTTCCACAATAGGGACAGGGGGAAAAACCGAAGCTTTCTTT
NA	TRBV30	TRBJ1-5	NA	CAWSVSRYQPQHF	TGTGCCTGGAGTGTCTCCCGATATCAGCCCCAGCATTTT
NA	TRBV27	TRBJ1-5	NA	CASSYPVQPQHF	TGTGCCAGCAGTTACCCGGTTCAGCCCCAGCATTTT
NA	TRBV27	TRBJ1-2	NA	CASAGTPGHSNYGYTF	TGTGCCAGCGCCGGAACCCCGGGACATTCTAACTATGGCTACACCTTC
many	TRBV6-1	TRBJ2-5	TRBD1	CASMGQGNKETQYF	TGTGCCAGCATGGGACAGGGTAACAAAGAGACCCAGTACTTC